The T cell receptor (beta chain) under discussion was sequenced for a study of shared clonotypes between healthy human individuals. Broader study findings: Only blood samples were collected, and tissue repertoires likely differ.

Comments on this clone: Its antigen remains unknown.

Method: immunoSEQ multiplex PCR; TCRdb's copy keeps in-frame clones and lacks some. The repertoire holds 950,000 to 1,300,000 clones, with about three quarters as singletons. CDR3 size: 13 residues. The germline gives CDR1 SGHTA, CDR2 FQGTGA. The V and J ends lost 0 bases and 3 bases respectively, with 5 bases between them. The origin of this receptor is a man younger than 35 in good health. The source material was memory CD4+ T cells sorted from blood. Noted subset: CD45RA-negative fraction. The chain couples TRBV7-3 to TRBJ1-1; D is unresolved. The CDR3 region is CASSLTPYTEAFF. The CDR3 DNA reads TGTGCCAGCAGCTTAACACCCTACACTGAAGCTTTCTTT. Variable domain in full (rest from reference TRBV7-3 and TRBJ1-1): GAGVSQTPSNKVTEKGKYVELRCDPISGHTALYWYRQSLGQGPEFLIYFQGTGAADDSGLPNDRFFAVRPEGSVSTLKIQRTERGDSAVYLCASSLTPYTEAFFGQGTRLTVV.